This entry features one T cell receptor (beta chain) sequence. The antigen is undetermined. This entry belongs to a study of cytomegalovirus exposure and HLA in healthy donors. Study-wide background: HLA-typed donors contributed around 82 million unique TCRs, which were held in an early data release.

Study-level points and caveats: A later analysis found that most CMV-associated TCR beta chains appeared HLA-restricted. Rarity characterized most TCR sequences, yet some public TCRs appeared in many donors.

The PCR ran on 60 Vbeta and 13 Jbeta primers. TCRdb keeps only in-frame clones here, not all; method: immunoSEQ multiplex PCR. The repertoire has more than 140,000 clones, 75% to 80% of them found once; the top ten carry about 0.62%. This clonotype was obtained from a male donor in good health and CMV-seronegative. The sample taken for sequencing was PBMCs.

CDR3 loop: CASSLGGLWETQYF. The CDR3 DNA reads as TGCGCCAGCAGCTTGGGTGGCCTCTGGGAGACCCAGTACTTC. The chain employs TRBV5-1 and TRBJ2-5; no reliable D call. Trimming pared 0 bases from V and 5 bases from J, leaving 11 bases between. The CDR3 spans 14 residues. CDR1 SGHRS and CDR2 YFSETQ come from the germline V gene.